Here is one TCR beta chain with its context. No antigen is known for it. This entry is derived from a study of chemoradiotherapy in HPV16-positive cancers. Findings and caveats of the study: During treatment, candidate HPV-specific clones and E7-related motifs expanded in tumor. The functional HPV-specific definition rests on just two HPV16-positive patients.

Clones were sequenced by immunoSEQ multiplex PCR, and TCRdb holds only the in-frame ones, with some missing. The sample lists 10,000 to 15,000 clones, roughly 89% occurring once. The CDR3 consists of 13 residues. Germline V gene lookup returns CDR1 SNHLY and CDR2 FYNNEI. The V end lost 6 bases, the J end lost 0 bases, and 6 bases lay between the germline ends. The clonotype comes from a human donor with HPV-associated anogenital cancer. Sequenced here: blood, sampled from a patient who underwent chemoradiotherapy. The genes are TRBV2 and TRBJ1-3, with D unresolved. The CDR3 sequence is CASSSFSGNTIYF. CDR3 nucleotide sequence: TGTGCCAGCAGCAGCTTCTCTGGAAACACCATATATTTT.